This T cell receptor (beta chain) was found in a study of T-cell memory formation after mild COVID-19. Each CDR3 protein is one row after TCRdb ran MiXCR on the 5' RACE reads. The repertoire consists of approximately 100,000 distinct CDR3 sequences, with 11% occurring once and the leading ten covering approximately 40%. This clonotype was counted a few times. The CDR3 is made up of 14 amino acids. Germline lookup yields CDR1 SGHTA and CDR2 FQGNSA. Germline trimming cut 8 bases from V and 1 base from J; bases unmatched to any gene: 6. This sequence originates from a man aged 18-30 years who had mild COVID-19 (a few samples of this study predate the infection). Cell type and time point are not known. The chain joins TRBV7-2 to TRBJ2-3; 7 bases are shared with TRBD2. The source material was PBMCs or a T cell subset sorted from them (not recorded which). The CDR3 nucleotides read TGTGCCAGCTGGGGGGGGTTTCGCACAGATACGCAGTATTTT. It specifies CASWGGFRTDTQYF. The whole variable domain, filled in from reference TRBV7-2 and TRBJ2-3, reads GAGVSQSPSNKVTEKGKDVELRCDPISGHTALYWYRQSLGQGLEFLIYFQGNSAPDKSGLPSDRFSAERTGGSVSTLTIQRTQQEDSAVYLCASWGGFRTDTQYFGPGTRLTVL.